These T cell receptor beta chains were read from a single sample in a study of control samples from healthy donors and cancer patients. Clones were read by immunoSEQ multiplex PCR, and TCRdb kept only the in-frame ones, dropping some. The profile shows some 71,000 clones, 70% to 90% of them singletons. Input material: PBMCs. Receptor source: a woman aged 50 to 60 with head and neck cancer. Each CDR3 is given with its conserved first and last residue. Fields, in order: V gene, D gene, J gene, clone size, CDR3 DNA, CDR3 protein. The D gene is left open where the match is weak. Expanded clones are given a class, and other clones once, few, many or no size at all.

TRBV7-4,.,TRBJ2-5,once,TGTGCCAGCAGCTTAATACAGACACAAGAGACCCAGTACTTC,CASSLIQTQETQYF
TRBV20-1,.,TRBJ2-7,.,TGCAGTGCTACTGACTCCTCCTACGAGCAGTACTTC,CSATDSSYEQYF
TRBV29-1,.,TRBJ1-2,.,TGCAGCGTCCCGGGGCAGGGAGAGAACGGCTACACCTTC,CSVPGQGENGYTF
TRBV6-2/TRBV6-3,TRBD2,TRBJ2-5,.,TGTGCCAGCAGTCCCTGGCGGGGGCAAGAGACCCAGTACTTC,CASSPWRGQETQYF
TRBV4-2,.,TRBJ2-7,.,TGTGCCAGCAGCCAAGAGGGCAGGGGAGGGTACGAGCAGTACTTC,CASSQEGRGGYEQYF
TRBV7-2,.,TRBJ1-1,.,TGTGCCAGCAGCTTTCTCCTAGGGCAGTCCAACACTGAAGCTTTCTTT,CASSFLLGQSNTEAFF
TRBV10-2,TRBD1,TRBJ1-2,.,TGCGCCAGCTCGACAGGGTCTTTAGCTAACTATGGCTACACCTTC,CASSTGSLANYGYTF
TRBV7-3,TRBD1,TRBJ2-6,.,TGTGCCAGCAGCTCAGGCGGGACAGGGAGATCTGGGGCCAACGTCCTGACTTTC,CASSSGGTGRSGANVLTF
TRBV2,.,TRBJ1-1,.,TGTGCCAGCACCCCCCGGGACGGGACTGGGGCATGGAGGGCTTTCTTT,CASTPRDGTGAWRAFF
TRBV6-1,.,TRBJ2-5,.,TGTGCCAGCAGTGAAGGGACAGCGGTAGAGACCCAGTACTTC,CASSEGTAVETQYF
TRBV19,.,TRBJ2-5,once,TGTGCCAGTAGAAGGTCAGGGACCGCGACCCAGTACTTC,CASRRSGTATQYF
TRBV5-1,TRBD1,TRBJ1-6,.,TGCGCCAGCAGCCCCGGACAGGAGGGTTCACCCCTCCACTTT,CASSPGQEGSPLHF
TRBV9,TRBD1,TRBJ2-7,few,TGTGCCAGCAGCGTAGAGGCAGGGGGTGGCTACGAGCAGTACTTC,CASSVEAGGGYEQYF
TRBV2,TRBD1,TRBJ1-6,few,TGTGCCAGCAGCCCGGGACAGCCATCACCCCTCCACTTT,CASSPGQPSPLHF
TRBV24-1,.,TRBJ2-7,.,TGTGCCACCAGTGATCCGACCGGGGAATGGTACTTC,CATSDPTGEWYF
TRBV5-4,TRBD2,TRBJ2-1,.,TGTGCCAGCAGCTTGGGACTAGCGGGGGGACGGGGATACAATGAGCAGTTCTTC,CASSLGLAGGRGYNEQFF
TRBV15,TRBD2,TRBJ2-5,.,TGTGCCACCAGCAGAGATTTTAGGGCTAGCGGGGGAAAAGAGACCCAGTACTTC,CATSRDFRASGGKETQYF
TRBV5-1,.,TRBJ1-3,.,TGCGCCAGCAGCTTGGTCGGCGGCAAATCTGGAAACACCATATATTTT,CASSLVGGKSGNTIYF
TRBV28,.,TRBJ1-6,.,TGTGCCAGCAGTTTAGCTGGTCCCCGTAGGTCACCCCTCCACTTT,CASSLAGPRRSPLHF
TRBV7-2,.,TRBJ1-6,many,TGTGCCAGCCGTCGGGCTAATTCACCCCTCCACTTT,CASRRANSPLHF
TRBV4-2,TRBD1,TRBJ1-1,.,TGTGCCAGCAGCCAAGGGTCGCCGGGACAGGGCATTGAAGCTTTCTTT,CASSQGSPGQGIEAFF
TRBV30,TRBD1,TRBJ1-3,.,TGTGCCTGGACTACAAGGGGGCAGGGTATTCGGGGAAACACCATATATTTT,CAWTTRGQGIRGNTIYF
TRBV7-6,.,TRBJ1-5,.,TGTGCCAGCAGCTTATCTCTGTATCAGCCCCAGCATTTT,CASSLSLYQPQHF
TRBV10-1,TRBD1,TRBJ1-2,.,TGCGCCAGCAGTGACCCGGACAGGGCTAACTATGGCTACACCTTC,CASSDPDRANYGYTF
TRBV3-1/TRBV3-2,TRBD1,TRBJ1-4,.,TGTGCCAGCAGCAAACTCCCGCCGACAGGGCGATATGAAAAACTGTTTTTT,CASSKLPPTGRYEKLFF
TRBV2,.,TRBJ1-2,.,TGTGCCAGCAGTGCAAGGACCTATGGCTACACCTTC,CASSARTYGYTF